Presented here are 16 T cell receptor beta chains from one specimen sequenced in a study of control samples from healthy donors and cancer patients. Profiling relied on immunoSEQ multiplex PCR, and the TCRdb table lists in-frame clones only, not all of them. In the table there are 150,000 to 200,000 clones, more than 90% of which are singletons. The sample taken for sequencing was blood. These receptors originate from a woman aged 35 to 49 in good health.

The CDR3 coding sequence is TGCGCCAGCAGCATAGGACAGGGCCGAGTTAATACGCAGTATTTT. This translates into CASSIGQGRVNTQYF. The chain employs TRBV5-1 and TRBJ2-3; 8 bases agree with TRBD1. Germline V gives CDR1 SGHRS, CDR2 YFSETQ. The CDR3 contains 15 residues. After removal of 4 bases from V and 7 bases from J, the junction contained 11 bases not matched to a gene.

The chain is built from TRBV5-6 and TRBJ1-3; D gene uncertain. The CDR3 is made up of 17 amino acids. Germline CDR1 and CDR2: SGHDT and YYEEEE. The V end lost 4 bases, the J end lost 0 bases, and 17 bases lay between the germline ends. The CDR3 protein is CASSGGSFYLSGNTIYF. The CDR3 DNA reads as TGTGCCAGCAGCGGTGGCTCTTTCTATCTCTCTGGAAACACCATATATTTT.

The chain carries TRBV12-3 or TRBV12-4 and TRBJ2-3; no definite D call. CDR3 length equals 12 residues. Trimming took 2 bases from V and 5 from J, leaving 5 bases between them. The CDR3 sequence: CASSLREDTQYF. In nucleotides, the CDR3 is TGTGCCAGCAGTTTAAGGGAAGATACGCAGTATTTT.

The chain employs TRBV2 and TRBJ2-3; a possible D gene is TRBD1 (5 bases). The CDR3 is made up of 14 amino acids. The V end was cut by 6 bases, the J end by 5 bases, with 15 bases between. CDR1 SNHLY and CDR2 FYNNEI come from the germline V gene. The CDR3 DNA sequence: TGTGCCAGCAGCCCCAGGGTAAGAATAGATACGCAGTATTTT. As protein: CASSPRVRIDTQYF. Combining the CDR3 with reference TRBV2 and TRBJ2-3 gives the whole variable domain EPEVTQTPSHQVTQMGQEVILRCVPISNHLYFYWYRQILGQKVEFLVSFYNNEISEKSEIFDDQFSVERPDGSNFTLKIRSTKLEDSAMYFCASSPRVRIDTQYFGPGTRLTVL.

This rearrangement joins TRBV6-4 to TRBJ1-1; D unclear. Germline V gives CDR1 MRHNA, CDR2 SNTAGT. V was shortened by 6 bases and J by 5 bases, with 16 bases between the two germline ends. This CDR3 has 14 amino acids. CDR3 sequence reads: CASRKEGSGTEAFF. The CDR3, as DNA: TGTGCCAGCAGAAAGGAGGGCAGTGGGACTGAAGCTTTCTTT.

The chain uses TRBV7-6 and TRBJ1-4; D might be TRBD1 (6 bases). Germline V lookup: CDR1 SGHVS, CDR2 FNYEAQ. This CDR3 has 15 amino acids. Trimming pared 5 bases from V and 6 bases from J, leaving 16 bases between. The chain's CDR3 is CASSPEGTGYEKLFF. For the CDR3, the DNA is TGTGCCAGCAGCCCCGAGGGTACAGGGTATGAAAAACTGTTTTTT.

The chain has TRBV2 and TRBJ1-4; possibly TRBD1 for D (6 bases). Germline assignment: CDR1 SNHLY and CDR2 FYNNEI. The ends were cut back, 4 bases at V and 4 bases at J, with 10 bases in the middle. This CDR3 comprises 14 residues. As DNA, the CDR3 is TGTGCCAGCAGTGTAAGGGGGGGTAATGAAAAACTGTTTTTT. It is translated as CASSVRGGNEKLFF.

The chain carries TRBV6-6 and TRBJ1-1, with TRBD1 as a possible D gene (6 bases). Per the germline V gene, CDR1 is MNHNY and CDR2 is SVGAGI (reference sequence). The CDR3 runs to 13 residues. The V end was cut by 8 bases, the J end by 7 bases, with 17 bases between. This CDR3 is CASVTGFSGEAFF. CDR3 DNA sequence: TGTGCCAGCGTAACAGGGTTTTCAGGTGAAGCTTTCTTT.

CDR3 coding DNA: TGCAGCGGGCTAAGGGGGGCTGGGCGAGAGACCCAGTACTTC. The encoded protein is CSGLRGAGRETQYF. The V call is TRBV29-1, the J call TRBJ2-5; D tentatively reads TRBD1 or TRBD2 (6 bases each). This CDR3 contains 14 residues. The V end lost 7 bases, the J end lost 4 bases, and 19 bases lay between the germline ends. The germline V gene has CDR1 SQVTM and CDR2 ANQGSEA.

V gene TRBV4-2 combines with J gene TRBJ2-1; 7 positions agree with TRBD2. This CDR3 region has 16 residues. Unmatched junction bases numbered 10, after V lost 8 bases and J lost 0 bases. Per the germline V gene, CDR1 is LGHNA and CDR2 is YNFKEQ. CDR3 nucleotides: TGTGCCAGCTCTGCTCTAGCGGAGAGCTCCTACAATGAGCAGTTCTTC. This translates into CASSALAESSYNEQFF.

This chain's CDR3 is CASSLALAWPQYF. CDR3 nucleotide sequence: TGTGCCAGCAGCTTAGCCCTAGCGTGGCCCCAGTACTTC. The chain employs TRBV7-7 and TRBJ2-5, with D possibly being TRBD2 (6 bases). The CDR3 totals 13 residues. Trimming stripped 0 bases from V and 9 bases from J, with 11 bases between. CDR1 is SSHAT and CDR2 is FNYEAQ in the germline V gene (reference sequence).

This chain joins TRBV7-2 and TRBJ1-3; D unresolved. The germline V and J ends were trimmed by 3 bases and 0 bases, with 9 bases remaining between them. This CDR3 contains 15 residues. Per the germline V gene, CDR1 is SGHTA and CDR2 is FQGNSA. CDR3: CASSFSFASGNTIYF. The CDR3 DNA follows: TGTGCCAGCAGCTTTAGTTTTGCCTCTGGAAACACCATATATTTT.

The gene calls are TRBV4-1 and TRBJ2-1; TRBD2 matches 8 bases. The CDR3 totals 17 residues. Germline CDR1 reads MGHRA; CDR2 reads YSYEKL. J lost 4 bases, V lost 0 bases, and 8 bases had no gene match. In DNA, the CDR3 is TGCGCCAGCAGCCAAGAATCGAGCGGGGGTATATACAATGAGCAGTTCTTC. This codes for CASSQESSGGIYNEQFF.

The rearrangement uses TRBV19 and TRBJ2-1, with 9 positions matching TRBD2. This CDR3 has 19 residues. From germline, CDR1 is LNHDA and CDR2 SQIVND (reference sequence). V shed 5 bases and J 0 bases; nucleotides not matched to a gene: 14. CDR3 in amino acids: CASSLPAWGGGASYNEQFF. The CDR3 region has the DNA TGTGCCAGTAGTCTCCCCGCTTGGGGCGGGGGGGCCTCCTACAATGAGCAGTTCTTC.

The chain combines TRBV2 with TRBJ1-5; D gene uncertain. Germline V lookup: CDR1 SNHLY, CDR2 FYNNEI. V shed 7 bases and J shed 2 bases, with 9 bases lying between them. There are 13 residues in the CDR3. CDR3 sequence: CASTPEGNQPQHF. As DNA, the CDR3 is TGTGCCAGCACTCCAGAGGGCAATCAGCCCCAGCATTTT.

The gene calls are TRBV28 and TRBJ1-2; possibly TRBD1 for D (5 bases). There are 11 residues in the CDR3. The V gene's germline CDR1 is MDHEN and CDR2 SYDVKM. V lost 9 bases to trimming and J lost 8 bases, with 13 bases between them. The CDR3 protein is CARAGRRGYTF. CDR3 DNA sequence: TGTGCCAGGGCGGGGCGCAGAGGCTACACCTTC.